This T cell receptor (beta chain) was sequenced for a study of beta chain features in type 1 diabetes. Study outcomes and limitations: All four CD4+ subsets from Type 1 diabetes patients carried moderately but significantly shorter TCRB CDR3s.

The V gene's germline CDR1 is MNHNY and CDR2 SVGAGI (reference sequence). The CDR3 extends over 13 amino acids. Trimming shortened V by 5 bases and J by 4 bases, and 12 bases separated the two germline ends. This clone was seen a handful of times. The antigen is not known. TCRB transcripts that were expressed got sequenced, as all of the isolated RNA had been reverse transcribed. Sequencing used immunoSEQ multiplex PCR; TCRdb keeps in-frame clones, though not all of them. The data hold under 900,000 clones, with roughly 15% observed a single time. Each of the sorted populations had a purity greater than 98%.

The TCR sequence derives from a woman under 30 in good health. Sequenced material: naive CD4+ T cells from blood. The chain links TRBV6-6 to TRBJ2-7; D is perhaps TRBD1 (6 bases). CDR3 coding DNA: TGTGCCAGCAGTACAGGGTTTAGGTACGAGCAGTACTTC. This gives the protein CASSTGFRYEQYF.